This TCR beta chain was recovered during a study of T-cell reconstitution after alpha-beta-depleted transplantation in children. Study-level findings and limits: At around two months after transplant, the alpha-beta T cells were reportedly derived from several hundred expanded clones that came from non-depleted graft cells. In some patients, recipient T cells and intrathymic progenitors surviving conditioning explained high day-60 diversity. At the one-year point after transplant, T-cell counts and TCRbeta diversity were found to come mostly from T cells that had been newly produced.

The TCRbeta library incorporated unique molecular identifiers. TCRdb re-called the PCR reads with MiXCR, one entry per CDR3 protein. This table has some 460,000 distinct CDR3 sequences, 15% to 20% appearing once. The sample holds one count of this clonotype. Antigen: not known. This receptor was taken from a boy under two years old who had a stem cell transplant for Wiskott-Aldrich syndrome, so the T cells may come from the graft donor. Material: PBMCs, mostly from graft donor cells, obtained 360 days after TCRalphabeta/CD19-depleted stem cell transplant.

CDR3 nucleotide sequence: TGTGCCAGCAGTCTCTGGACAGGGGACTCAGAAAAACTGTTTTTT. It translates to CASSLWTGDSEKLFF. The chain recombines TRBV7-9 with TRBJ1-4; TRBD1 aligns across 9 bases. Germline V gene lookup returns CDR1 SEHNR and CDR2 FQNEAQ (reference sequence). This CDR3 contains 15 residues. J gave up 8 bases and V 6 bases, and 10 bases lay outside the gene matches.